Detailed here is one TCR beta chain. These data come from a study of stem cell transplantation in POMP-related autoinflammatory disease. The table came from immunoSEQ multiplex PCR; TCRdb's copy has only in-frame clones and leaves some out. Here the sample spans 25,000 to 30,000 clones, roughly four fifths being singletons. Germline V gives CDR1 SQVTM, CDR2 ANQGSEA. Trimming removed 6 bases from V and 1 base from J, with 14 bases in between. This CDR3 is built from 14 residues. The J gene is TRBJ2-3, the V gene TRBV29-1, with D possibly matching TRBD2 (6 bases). The source material was CD4+ T cells from PBMCs, sampled before stem cell transplantation. This TCR was sampled from a human donor with POMP-related autoinflammation and immune dysregulation (PRAID). The CDR3 nucleotides read TGCAGCGTGCGGTCCTCGGGGGGCACAGATACGCAGTATTTT. This sequence encodes CSVRSSGGTDTQYF.